This TCR beta chain originates from a study of human T cells and chemical hapten exposure. Background on the study: Patients, mostly women, had alopecia areata, alopecia totalis or alopecia universalis.

The time point here: patch test 2, 6 weeks after DPC sensitization. Treatment specified: therapeutic diphenylcyclopropenone sensitization with weekly scalp DPC. Individual cDNA molecules (in the library) carried attached unique molecular identifiers. From the RACE reads, TCRdb called clonotypes with MiXCR, one entry per CDR3 protein. Seen here are 110,000 to 150,000 distinct CDR3 sequences, approximately 10% observed once, and the top ten hold more than 1.1%. This clonotype came up a few times. Antigen: not known. General study points: Sensitization with DPC brought no change to TCRs above 1 in 1000 in frequency. PT1 expanded TCR counts and patch test score correlated positively.

Trimming removed 0 bases from V and 2 bases from J, with 13 bases in between. Germline V gives CDR1 GTSNPN, CDR2 SVGIG (reference sequence). The CDR3 sequence is 15 residues long. The chain links TRBV30 to TRBJ1-2; D is uncertain. The sequences come from whole blood, collected in connection with sensitization to the hapten diphenylcyclopropenone (DPC). This receptor was obtained from a woman between 45 and 65 years old with alopecia areata. Some clones in this sample may be carry-over from other donors' samples. CDR3 nucleotide sequence: TGTGCCTGGAGTGTACGCTCTAGATACAACTATGGCTACACCTTC. Its protein is CAWSVRSRYNYGYTF.